The 27 T cell receptor beta chains reported below all come from one sample, sequenced in a study of blood T cell repertoires in COVID-19. This table comes from immunoSEQ multiplex PCR, and its TCRdb copy is limited to in-frame clones, with some not included. The profile shows 50,000 to 70,000 clones, around 84% of them singletons. Source material: peripheral blood. The receptor set was obtained from a woman aged 55-69 years with acute or convalescent COVID-19.

The chain carries TRBV9 and TRBJ1-2, with D uncertain. This CDR3 has 13 amino acids. Germline-derived CDR1 and CDR2 are SGDLS and YYNGEE. V lost 0 bases and J lost 5, with 8 bases in between. DNA for the CDR3: TGTGCCAGCAGCGTAGTGGCGGGGTATGGCTACACCTTC. Its translation is CASSVVAGYGYTF.

The V gene is TRBV10-3, the J gene TRBJ1-5; D is undetermined. This CDR3 region has 13 residues. Trimming shortened V by 8 bases and J by 5 bases, and 13 bases separated the two germline ends. CDR1 and CDR2 from the germline V gene are ENHRY and SYGVKD. This CDR3 reads CAIGRERDQPQHF. Written as DNA, the CDR3 is TGTGCCATCGGCCGGGAGAGAGATCAGCCCCAGCATTTT.

In its sample, this clone was seen once. This chain connects TRBV7-2 to TRBJ1-1; D may be TRBD1 (6 bases). CDR3 length equals 15 residues. V was pared by 4 bases and J by 0 bases, with 12 bases between. Germline V gives CDR1 SGHTA, CDR2 FQGNSA. This chain's CDR3 is CASSSRGGMNTEAFF. Here the CDR3 DNA reads TGTGCCAGCAGCTCTAGGGGGGGAATGAACACTGAAGCTTTCTTT.

This sequence joins TRBV2 and TRBJ1-5; D perhaps matches TRBD1 (6 bases). Deletions cut 7 bases from V and 5 bases from J, with 15 bases between. Germline CDR1 SNHLY, CDR2 FYNNEI. CDR3 length: 14 residues. As DNA, the CDR3 is TGTGCCAGCACTGGACGGGGGGCGGATCAGCCCCAGCATTTT. Translating gives CASTGRGADQPQHF.

This clone was picked up one time. This chain connects TRBV2 to TRBJ1-1; D uncertain. The germline V gene encodes CDR1 SNHLY and CDR2 FYNNEI. CDR3 length: 13 amino acids. Trimming took off 8 bases at V and 5 bases at J, with 15 bases between the two ends. The CDR3 loop reads CASLTGVGTEAFF. In DNA, the CDR3 is TGTGCCAGCCTTACCGGGGTGGGGACTGAAGCTTTCTTT.

The V and J genes are TRBV6-4 and TRBJ2-3; no definite D call. V was pared by 0 bases and J by 2 bases, with 9 bases between. This CDR3 comprises 15 residues. CDR1 is MRHNA and CDR2 is SNTAGT in the germline V gene. The CDR3 sequence: CASSDSTANTDTQYF. The CDR3 DNA follows: TGTGCCAGCAGTGACTCGACTGCAAACACAGATACGCAGTATTTT.

The chain uses TRBV6-6 and TRBJ2-1; 8 nucleotides line up with TRBD2. Trimming took 6 bases from V and 8 from J; bases not matched to a gene: 9. CDR1 MNHNY and CDR2 SVGAGI come from the germline V gene (reference sequence). The CDR3 is 14 residues long. The CDR3 sequence is CASRIGLATHEQFF. In nucleotides, the CDR3 is TGTGCCAGCAGGATAGGACTAGCCACCCATGAGCAGTTCTTC.

The V call is TRBV19, the J call TRBJ1-5; 7 bases match TRBD1. This CDR3 is built from 15 residues. Germline V gene lookup returns CDR1 LNHDA and CDR2 SQIVND (reference sequence). Trimming took 3 bases from V and 6 from J; bases not matched to a gene: 8. CDR3 sequence (DNA): TGTGCCAGTAGTATTTTGGAGACAGGGACTCAGCCCCAGCATTTT. It is translated as CASSILETGTQPQHF.

V is TRBV7-2 and J is TRBJ2-5, with TRBD2 matching over 12 bases. The CDR3 contains 15 residues. Trimming at V came to 5 bases and at J to 5 bases, leaving 6 bases not matched to a gene. Germline CDR1 SGHTA, CDR2 FQGNSA. CDR3 sequence reads: CASSATTSGGETQYF. CDR3 DNA sequence: TGTGCCAGCAGCGCGACAACTAGCGGGGGGGAGACCCAGTACTTC.

This clone has more than one count but fewer than ten. This chain joins TRBV5-6 and TRBJ2-7, with a tentative D call TRBD2 (6 bases). Germline CDR1 SGHDT, CDR2 YYEEEE. The CDR3 sequence is 14 residues long. V dropped 2 bases and J dropped 6 bases, with 15 bases sitting between them. The CDR3 DNA reads as TGTGCCAGCAGCTTCCGCGGGGCCCCCTCCGAGCAGTACTTC. Its protein product is CASSFRGAPSEQYF.

The table lists this clone with a count of one. This chain joins TRBV19 and TRBJ1-2; TRBD1 matches at 7 bases. The CDR3 loop spans 14 amino acids. Germline CDR1 and CDR2: LNHDA and SQIVND (reference sequence). Unmatched junction bases numbered 10, after V lost 4 bases and J lost 8 bases. This CDR3 is CASSRQGAVIGYTF. CDR3 DNA sequence: TGTGCCAGTAGTAGACAGGGCGCAGTGATCGGCTACACCTTC.

The chain couples TRBV6-6 to TRBJ1-1; possibly TRBD1 for D (5 bases). V was cut by 4 bases and J by 10 bases, with 16 bases left in between. Germline values: CDR1 MNHNY, CDR2 SVGAGI (reference sequence). The CDR3 totals 13 residues. The CDR3 coding sequence is TGTGCCAGCAGTTCTAAGATTCAGGGTGGAGCTTTCTTT. Its translation: CASSSKIQGGAFF.

The chain combines TRBV3-1 (or the pseudogene TRBV3-2) with TRBJ2-2; 9 nucleotides match TRBD2. This CDR3 is built from 17 residues. Losses at the gene ends were 1 base for V and 5 bases for J; bases not matched to a gene: 8. Germline CDR1 is LGHDT and CDR2 is YNNKEL (reference sequence). This chain's CDR3 is CASSQVGGGAGTGELFF. The CDR3 DNA is TGTGCCAGCAGCCAAGTCGGCGGGGGGGCCGGGACCGGGGAGCTGTTTTTT.

This chain uses TRBV15 with TRBJ1-4, with 7 bases identical to TRBD1. Germline CDR1 and CDR2: LNHNV and YYDKDF (reference sequence). The CDR3 spans 14 residues. V lost 8 bases to trimming and J lost 6 bases; unmatched junction nucleotides: 9. In DNA, the CDR3 is TGTGCCACCGGAGTACTACAGGGGTATGAAAAACTGTTTTTT. Its protein product is CATGVLQGYEKLFF. Combining the CDR3 with reference TRBV15 and TRBJ1-4 gives the whole variable domain DAMVIQNPRYQVTQFGKPVTLSCSQTLNHNVMYWYQQKSSQAPKLLFHYYDKDFNNEADTPDNFQSRRPNTSFCFLDIRSPGLGDTAMYLCATGVLQGYEKLFFGSGTQLSVL.

The chain is built from TRBV7-3 and TRBJ1-2; 9 nucleotides agree with TRBD1. Looked up from germline, CDR1 is SGHTA and CDR2 is FQGTGA. CDR3 length: 13 amino acids. After removal of 6 bases from V and 7 bases from J, the junction contained 6 bases not matched to a gene. The CDR3 sequence: CASRPGQGSGYTF. Written as DNA, the CDR3 is TGTGCCAGCAGACCGGGACAGGGAAGTGGCTACACCTTC.

The chain has TRBV4-2 and TRBJ1-4; D possibly corresponds to TRBD1 (6 bases). CDR3 length: 17 amino acids. Germline V gene data show CDR1 as LGHNA and CDR2 as YNFKEQ. Trimming cost V 0 bases and J 7 bases, with 18 bases left between them. The CDR3 DNA sequence: TGTGCCAGCAGCCAAGAGGCCACGGGACGAGGGGGTGAAAAACTGTTTTTT. Its protein product is CASSQEATGRGGEKLFF.

The J gene is TRBJ1-5, the V gene TRBV7-9; 7 bases agree with TRBD1. V was pared by 7 bases and J by 2 bases, with 5 bases of the junction left unmatched. Looked up from germline, CDR1 is SEHNR and CDR2 is FQNEAQ (reference sequence). The CDR3 extends over 14 amino acids. CDR3 DNA: TGTGCCAGCAACCCCGGGACAGGCAATCAGCCCCAGCATTTT. Residues: CASNPGTGNQPQHF.

V usage is TRBV5-1 and J usage is TRBJ2-2; D is unclear. The CDR3 covers 13 residues. Germline CDR1 and CDR2: SGHRS and YFSETQ. V shed 5 bases and J shed 1 base, with 6 bases lying between them. The CDR3 DNA reads TGCGCCAGCAGTCCAGGGAACACCGGGGAGCTGTTTTTT. This sequence encodes CASSPGNTGELFF.

V gene TRBV7-7 combines with J gene TRBJ2-3, with TRBD1 identical over 10 bases. V lost 4 bases and J lost 0; bases outside the gene matches: 10. CDR3 length: 18 residues. Germline V lookup: CDR1 SSHAT, CDR2 FNYEAQ (reference sequence). The CDR3 sequence: CASSSWDRGRPSTDTQYF. The CDR3 DNA reads as TGTGCCAGCAGCTCCTGGGACAGGGGCCGTCCGAGCACAGATACGCAGTATTTT.

This clone was seen once. The chain links TRBV7-6 to TRBJ2-7, with TRBD1 matching over 10 bases. From germline, CDR1 is SGHVS and CDR2 FNYEAQ. This CDR3 region has 14 residues. Losses at the gene ends were 5 bases for V and 3 bases for J; bases not matched to a gene: 4. Here the CDR3 reads CASSPGQGRYEQYF. DNA for the CDR3: TGTGCCAGCAGCCCGGGACAGGGGCGCTACGAGCAGTACTTC.

V is TRBV28 and J is TRBJ1-5, with 10 bases that match TRBD1. Unmatched junction bases numbered 2, after V lost 3 bases and J lost 6 bases. The CDR3 totals 14 residues. Germline lookup yields CDR1 MDHEN and CDR2 SYDVKM. The CDR3 protein is CASSLRDRGQPQHF. The CDR3 bases are TGTGCCAGCAGTTTGAGGGACAGGGGTCAGCCCCAGCATTTT.

V usage is TRBV5-1 and J usage is TRBJ2-3; possibly TRBD1 for D (6 bases). V was shortened by 0 bases and J by 3 bases, with 14 bases between the two germline ends. The CDR3 runs 16 residues. CDR1 and CDR2 (germline): SGHRS, YFSETQ. The CDR3: CASSLGTAVITDTQYF. CDR3 DNA sequence: TGCGCCAGCAGCTTGGGGACAGCGGTTATAACAGATACGCAGTATTTT. Drawing the rest from reference TRBV5-1 and TRBJ2-3, the complete variable domain is KAGVTQTPRYLIKTRGQQVTLSCSPISGHRSVSWYQQTPGQGLQFLFEYFSETQRNKGNFPGRFSGRQFSNSRSEMNVSTLELGDSALYLCASSLGTAVITDTQYFGPGTRLTVL.

This rearrangement joins TRBV4-1 to TRBJ1-4, with 9 bases aligning to TRBD1. V dropped 1 base and J dropped 3; count of bases not matched to a gene: 3. Germline V lookup: CDR1 MGHRA, CDR2 YSYEKL. CDR3 length equals 16 residues. The CDR3 spells CASSQGTGVSNEKLFF. The CDR3 nucleotides read TGCGCCAGCAGCCAAGGGACAGGGGTGTCTAATGAAAAACTGTTTTTT.

This rearrangement joins TRBV9 to TRBJ2-1; 7 bases line up with TRBD2. The germline V gene encodes CDR1 SGDLS and CDR2 YYNGEE. The CDR3 loop spans 16 amino acids. The junction had 9 bases not matched to a gene; V was cut back by 5 bases and J by 1 base. Here the CDR3 reads CASRPMQGGSYNEQFF. The CDR3 DNA reads TGTGCCAGCAGACCAATGCAGGGAGGGTCCTACAATGAGCAGTTCTTC.

This clone occurred a few times. The V call is TRBV5-4, the J call TRBJ1-2, with 8 bases aligning to TRBD1. This CDR3 has 16 amino acids. CDR1 and CDR2 (germline): SGHNT, YYREEE (reference sequence). Germline trimming cut 4 bases from V and 0 bases from J; bases unmatched to any gene: 8. This CDR3 reads CASSPGGSGANYGYTF. The CDR3 DNA reads TGTGCCAGCAGCCCAGGGGGCTCGGGAGCTAACTATGGCTACACCTTC.

This chain joins TRBV9 and TRBJ2-7; a possible D gene is TRBD2 (6 bases). Trimming took 3 bases from V and 4 from J, leaving 20 bases between them. There are 16 residues in the CDR3. Germline CDR1 SGDLS, CDR2 YYNGEE. The CDR3 spells CASSARPGLSSYEQYF. The CDR3 DNA is TGTGCCAGCAGCGCTCGACCGGGACTTAGTTCGTACGAGCAGTACTTC. Combining the CDR3 with reference TRBV9 and TRBJ2-7 gives the whole variable domain DSGVTQTPKHLITATGQRVTLRCSPRSGDLSVYWYQQSLDQGLQFLIQYYNGEERAKGNILERFSAQQFPDLHSELNLSSLELGDSALYFCASSARPGLSSYEQYFGPGTRLTVT.

V gene TRBV2 combines with J gene TRBJ1-5, with D maybe TRBD1 (6 bases). The CDR3 length is 13 residues. Trimming pared 7 bases from V and 3 bases from J, leaving 10 bases between. Germline CDR1 SNHLY, CDR2 FYNNEI. The CDR3 here is CASTWTDNQPQHF. CDR3 in DNA: TGTGCCAGCACGTGGACAGACAATCAGCCCCAGCATTTT.